The entry below describes one T cell receptor beta chain. What antigen it recognizes has not been identified. The input lacks base qualities; no much larger clone sits a single base away. These data come from a study of blood T cell repertoires in COVID-19 (dated by TCRdb to 2019 to 2021). Turning to the overall study: Collaborator samples came from the United States, Italy and Spain and covered acute and convalescent phases of COVID-19. The prospective study material was composed of cDNA or gDNA derived from T cells, B-cell-depleted T cells, or PBMCs. Subjects who had been exposed to COVID-19, were actively infected with it, or had recovered from it provided the deeply sampled blood TCRbeta repertoires that made up the dataset. A freely available public database, intended as a resource for researchers studying the immune response to SARS-CoV-2, is where the repertoires were released. Samples were obtained from the ongoing ImmuneRACE study (first 160 participants) and from 1,000 to 1,500 subjects provided by 6 global collaborators. The sample metadata nearly always contained a de-identified subject ID, COVID-19 status, age in years and sex. Where HLA class I and class II types were available, the types were taken from metadata supplied by the sample provider, not from assay-based typing. Study-wide conclusions, independent of this receptor: The amount of clinical and demographic metadata varied by source and participant and was provided uncurated.

In Seattle, one collaborating source enrolled patients while the infection was active and tracked those patients longitudinally over the course of disease. Whole blood was collected in K2EDTA tubes by collaborating institutions according to the institutions' own protocols. For TCRbeta analysis, collaborators shipped samples in one of three forms: frozen whole blood, isolated PBMCs, or DNA extracted from either of those sample types. CDR3 length: 15 amino acids, cysteine to phenylalanine. Here the CDR3 DNA is all that survives: 45 bases in frame from base 1. CDR1 and CDR2, looked up from the germline V gene (reference sequence), are LNHDA and SQIVND. V was cut back by 0 bases and J by 4 bases, leaving a gap of 12 bases between them. TCRbeta CDR3 regions were amplified from genomic DNA by means of the immunoSEQ Assay, a bias-controlled multiplex PCR. As for the authors' bioinformatics: The number of nucleated cells in each sample was estimated by amplification of reference gene primers within the assay. To quantify the absolute abundance of each unique TCRbeta CDR3 rearrangement, sequence reads were collapsed and filtered. For each sample, productive Simpson clonality was calculated as the square root of Simpson's diversity index across productive rearrangements. TCRdb's version of the immuneACCESS table is confined to in-frame rearrangements and falls short of the full clone set. An unresolved V gene accounts for under half of the shortfall where checked; the remainder is of unknown origin. V, J and clone size reflect that table, while D and trimming were determined from the DNA. Recorded for this sample are around 100,000 clones; 92% of them occurred a single time. In total, the top ten clones hold roughly 1.9% of the sample.

This receptor was identified in a woman aged 45-59 years with COVID-19, enrolled during active disease. The V and J segments used are TRBV19 and TRBJ2-5, with the identity of the D gene unclear. Specimen: peripheral blood. The DNA sequence is given as TGTGCCAGTAGTATAGAACTACAAATGGGAGAGACCCAGTACTTC. This codes for CASSIELQMGETQYF.